This section outlines one T cell receptor (beta chain) sequence together with its context. The antigen remains undetermined. The data derive from a study of graft-versus-host responses after intestinal transplantation. Notes on the study in general: Marrow from the recipient contained GvH clones, some of which had appeared first in ileum or blood.

CDR3 length: 18 residues. Germline values: CDR1 MNHEY, CDR2 SMNVEV (reference sequence). J gave up 0 bases and V 2 bases, and 9 bases lay outside the gene matches. The assay was immunoSEQ multiplex PCR, and TCRdb's table has in-frame clones only and misses some. The sample lists 90,000 to 150,000 clones; roughly 93% were seen once. Here the sequenced sample was unstimulated CD4+ T cells sorted from spleen or lymph node cells, taken before intestinal transplant. The clonotype comes from a human donor who received an intestinal transplant. The chain employs TRBV27 and TRBJ2-2, with 7 bases that match TRBD2. DNA of the CDR3: TGTGCCAGCAGTTTACTCCGGGTAGCGGGTGCGAACACCGGGGAGCTGTTTTTT. Its translation: CASSLLRVAGANTGELFF.